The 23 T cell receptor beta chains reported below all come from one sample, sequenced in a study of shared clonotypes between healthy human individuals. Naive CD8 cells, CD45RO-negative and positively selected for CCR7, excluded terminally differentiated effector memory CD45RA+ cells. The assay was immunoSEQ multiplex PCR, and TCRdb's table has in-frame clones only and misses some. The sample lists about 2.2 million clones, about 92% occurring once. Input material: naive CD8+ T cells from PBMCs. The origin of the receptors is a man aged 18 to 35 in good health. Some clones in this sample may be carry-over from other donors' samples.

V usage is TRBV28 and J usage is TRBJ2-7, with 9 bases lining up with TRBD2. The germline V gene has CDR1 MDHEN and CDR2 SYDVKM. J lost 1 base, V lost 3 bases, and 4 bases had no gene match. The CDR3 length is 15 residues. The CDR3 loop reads CASSFPSGESYEQYF. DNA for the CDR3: TGTGCCAGCAGTTTCCCTAGCGGGGAGTCCTACGAGCAGTACTTC.

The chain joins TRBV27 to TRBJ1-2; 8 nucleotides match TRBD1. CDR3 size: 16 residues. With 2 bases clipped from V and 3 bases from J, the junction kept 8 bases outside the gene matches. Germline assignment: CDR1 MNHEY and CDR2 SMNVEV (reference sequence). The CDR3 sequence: CASSLSIGTGDYGYTF. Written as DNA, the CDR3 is TGTGCCAGCAGTTTAAGTATTGGGACAGGAGACTATGGCTACACCTTC.

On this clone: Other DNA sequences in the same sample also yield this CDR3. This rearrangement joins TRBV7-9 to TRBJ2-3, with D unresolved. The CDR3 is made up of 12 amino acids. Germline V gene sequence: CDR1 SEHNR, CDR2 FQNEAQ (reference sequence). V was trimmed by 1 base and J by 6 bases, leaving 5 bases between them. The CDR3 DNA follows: TGTGCCAGCAGCTTAGGTTTGGATACGCAGTATTTT. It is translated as CASSLGLDTQYF.

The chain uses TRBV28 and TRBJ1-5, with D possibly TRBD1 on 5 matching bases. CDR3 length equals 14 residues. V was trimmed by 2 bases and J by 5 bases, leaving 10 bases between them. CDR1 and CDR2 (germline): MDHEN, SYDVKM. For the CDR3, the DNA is TGTGCCAGCAGTTTAGATAGGGGATATCAGCCCCAGCATTTT. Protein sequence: CASSLDRGYQPQHF.

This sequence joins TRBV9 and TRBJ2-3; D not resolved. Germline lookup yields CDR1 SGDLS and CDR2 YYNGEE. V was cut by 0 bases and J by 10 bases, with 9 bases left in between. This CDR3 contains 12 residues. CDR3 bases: TGTGCCAGCAGCGTAGGGTCGAAGCCGCAGTATTTT. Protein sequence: CASSVGSKPQYF.

Here the CDR3 DNA reads TGTGCCAGCAGTTTAACGAGAAGGGTGGCCACCTCCTACGAGCAGTACTTC. It yields the protein CASSLTRRVATSYEQYF. This rearrangement joins TRBV27 to TRBJ2-7; D unresolved. There are 17 residues in the CDR3. V lost 2 bases and J 0 bases, leaving 17 bases between the germline ends. The germline V gene encodes CDR1 MNHEY and CDR2 SMNVEV (reference sequence).

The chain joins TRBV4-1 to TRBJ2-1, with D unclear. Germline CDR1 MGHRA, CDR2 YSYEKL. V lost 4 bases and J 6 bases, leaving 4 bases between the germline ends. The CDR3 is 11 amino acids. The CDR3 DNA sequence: TGCGCCAGCAGCCTCGCCAATGAGCAGTTCTTC. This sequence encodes CASSLANEQFF.

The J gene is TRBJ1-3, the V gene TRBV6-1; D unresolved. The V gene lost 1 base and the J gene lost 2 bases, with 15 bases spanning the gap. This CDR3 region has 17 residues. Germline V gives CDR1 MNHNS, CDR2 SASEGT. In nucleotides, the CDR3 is TGTGCCAGCAGTGAAGAGTCAGTGAAAGGTGCTGGAAACACCATATATTTT. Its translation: CASSEESVKGAGNTIYF.

The CDR3 region has the DNA TGTGCCAGCAGCGTAGAGGGACTAGCAATAGATACGCAGTATTTT. Its translation: CASSVEGLAIDTQYF. V usage is TRBV9 and J usage is TRBJ2-3, with 9 bases lining up with TRBD2. The CDR3 sequence is 15 residues long. With V trimmed by 0 bases and J by 5 bases, 4 bases remained unmatched. Germline CDR1 and CDR2: SGDLS and YYNGEE.

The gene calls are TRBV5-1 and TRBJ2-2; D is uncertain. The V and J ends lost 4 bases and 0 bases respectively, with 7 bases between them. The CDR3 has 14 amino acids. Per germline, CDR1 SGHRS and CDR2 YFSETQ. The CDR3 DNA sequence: TGCGCCAGCAGCCCTCAACCGAACACCGGGGAGCTGTTTTTT. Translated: CASSPQPNTGELFF.

CDR3 loop: CASSPGGGGDNEQFF. CDR3 in DNA: TGTGCCAGCAGCCCTGGAGGGGGCGGCGACAATGAGCAGTTCTTC. V is TRBV27 and J is TRBJ2-1; possible D gene TRBD1, 7 bases. Germline-derived CDR1 and CDR2 are MNHEY and SMNVEV (reference sequence). The V end was cut by 6 bases, the J end by 5 bases, with 17 bases between. The CDR3 is made up of 15 amino acids.

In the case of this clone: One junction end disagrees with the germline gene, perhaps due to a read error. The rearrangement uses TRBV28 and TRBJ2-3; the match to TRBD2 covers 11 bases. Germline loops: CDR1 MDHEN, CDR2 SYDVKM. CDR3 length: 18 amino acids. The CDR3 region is CASSKRTGRLALAGGPDF. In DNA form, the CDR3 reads TGTGCCAGCAGTAAACGGACAGGGCGGTTGGCCCTAGCGGGAGGCCCCGATTTT. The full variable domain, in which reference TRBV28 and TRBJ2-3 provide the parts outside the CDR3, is DVKVTQSSRYLVKRTGEKVFLECVQDMDHENMFWYRQDPGLGLRLIYFSYDVKMKEKGDIPEGYSVSREKKERFSLILESASTNQTSMYLCASSKRTGRLALAGGPDFGPGTRLTVL.

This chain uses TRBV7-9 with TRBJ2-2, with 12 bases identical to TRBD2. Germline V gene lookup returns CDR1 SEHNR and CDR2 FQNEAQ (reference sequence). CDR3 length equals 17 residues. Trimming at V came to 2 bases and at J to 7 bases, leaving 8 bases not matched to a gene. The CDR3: CASSLLLAGGQDGELFF. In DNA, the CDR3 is TGTGCCAGCAGCTTATTGCTAGCGGGAGGGCAAGACGGGGAGCTGTTTTTT.

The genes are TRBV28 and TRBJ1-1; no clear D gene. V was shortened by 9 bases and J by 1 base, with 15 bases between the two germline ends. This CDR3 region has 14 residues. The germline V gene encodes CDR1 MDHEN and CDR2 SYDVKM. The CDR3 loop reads CASQSGNPNTEAFF. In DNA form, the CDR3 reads TGTGCCAGTCAGTCAGGTAACCCGAACACTGAAGCTTTCTTT.

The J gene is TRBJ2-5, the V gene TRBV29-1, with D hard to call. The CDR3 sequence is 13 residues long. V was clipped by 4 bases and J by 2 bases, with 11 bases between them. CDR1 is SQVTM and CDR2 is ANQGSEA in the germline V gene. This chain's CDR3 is CSVAEPDQETQYF. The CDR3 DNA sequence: TGCAGCGTTGCGGAACCGGATCAAGAGACCCAGTACTTC.

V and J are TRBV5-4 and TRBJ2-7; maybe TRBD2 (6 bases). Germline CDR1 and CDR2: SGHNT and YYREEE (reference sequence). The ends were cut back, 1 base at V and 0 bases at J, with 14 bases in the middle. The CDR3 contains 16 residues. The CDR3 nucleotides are TGTGCCAGCAGCTTGAGGTCTAGCGCATACTCCTACGAGCAGTACTTC. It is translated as CASSLRSSAYSYEQYF.

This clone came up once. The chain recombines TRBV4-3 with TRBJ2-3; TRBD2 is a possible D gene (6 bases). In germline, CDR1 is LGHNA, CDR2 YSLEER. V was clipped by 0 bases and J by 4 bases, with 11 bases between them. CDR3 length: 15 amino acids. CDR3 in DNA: TGCGCCAGCAGCCAAGATCGGCGGGGATCAGATACGCAGTATTTT. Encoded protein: CASSQDRRGSDTQYF.

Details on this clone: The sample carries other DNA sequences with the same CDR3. CDR3 protein: CASSYGTGYGYTF. The CDR3 nucleotides read TGTGCCAGCAGTTACGGCACAGGGTATGGCTACACCTTC. V usage is TRBV27 and J usage is TRBJ1-2, with TRBD1 as a possible D gene (6 bases). Germline V lookup: CDR1 MNHEY, CDR2 SMNVEV (reference sequence). V lost 4 bases, J lost 5 bases, and 11 bases lay in between. The CDR3 consists of 13 residues.

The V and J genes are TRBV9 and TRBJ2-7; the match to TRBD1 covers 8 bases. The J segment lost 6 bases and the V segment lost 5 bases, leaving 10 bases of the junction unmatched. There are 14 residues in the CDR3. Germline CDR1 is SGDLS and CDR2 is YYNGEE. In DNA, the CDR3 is TGTGCCAGCAGTTTCCGGGACAGGTCTGGCGAGCAGTACTTC. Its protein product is CASSFRDRSGEQYF.

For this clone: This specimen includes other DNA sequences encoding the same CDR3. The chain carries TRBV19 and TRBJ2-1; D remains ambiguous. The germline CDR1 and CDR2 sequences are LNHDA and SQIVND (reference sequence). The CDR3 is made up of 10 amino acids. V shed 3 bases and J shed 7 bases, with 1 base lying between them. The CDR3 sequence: CASSINEQFF. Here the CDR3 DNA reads TGTGCCAGTAGTATTAATGAGCAGTTCTTC.

The CDR3 DNA reads TGTGCCAGCAGCTACCCCCTGGGGCAGGGGGCGTCGAAGACCCAGTACTTC. Its translation: CASSYPLGQGASKTQYF. This rearrangement joins TRBV7-9 to TRBJ2-5; 8 bases are a match to TRBD1. The CDR3 is made up of 17 amino acids. V lost 4 bases to trimming and J lost 6 bases; unmatched junction nucleotides: 16. CDR1 is SEHNR, CDR2 FQNEAQ, per germline (reference sequence).

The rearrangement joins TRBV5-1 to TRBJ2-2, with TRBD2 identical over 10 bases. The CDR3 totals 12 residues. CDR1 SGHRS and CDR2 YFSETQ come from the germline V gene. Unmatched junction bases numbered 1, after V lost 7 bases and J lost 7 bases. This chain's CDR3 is CASRLAGGELFF. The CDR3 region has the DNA TGCGCCAGCCGACTAGCGGGCGGGGAGCTGTTTTTT.

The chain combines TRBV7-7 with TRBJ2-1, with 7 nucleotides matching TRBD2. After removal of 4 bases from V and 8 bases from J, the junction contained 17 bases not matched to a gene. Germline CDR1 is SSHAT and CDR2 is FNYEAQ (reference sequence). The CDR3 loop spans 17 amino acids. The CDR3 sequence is CASSSARGLRSPDEQFF. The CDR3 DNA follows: TGTGCCAGCAGCTCAGCCCGGGGACTAAGGAGCCCCGATGAGCAGTTCTTC.